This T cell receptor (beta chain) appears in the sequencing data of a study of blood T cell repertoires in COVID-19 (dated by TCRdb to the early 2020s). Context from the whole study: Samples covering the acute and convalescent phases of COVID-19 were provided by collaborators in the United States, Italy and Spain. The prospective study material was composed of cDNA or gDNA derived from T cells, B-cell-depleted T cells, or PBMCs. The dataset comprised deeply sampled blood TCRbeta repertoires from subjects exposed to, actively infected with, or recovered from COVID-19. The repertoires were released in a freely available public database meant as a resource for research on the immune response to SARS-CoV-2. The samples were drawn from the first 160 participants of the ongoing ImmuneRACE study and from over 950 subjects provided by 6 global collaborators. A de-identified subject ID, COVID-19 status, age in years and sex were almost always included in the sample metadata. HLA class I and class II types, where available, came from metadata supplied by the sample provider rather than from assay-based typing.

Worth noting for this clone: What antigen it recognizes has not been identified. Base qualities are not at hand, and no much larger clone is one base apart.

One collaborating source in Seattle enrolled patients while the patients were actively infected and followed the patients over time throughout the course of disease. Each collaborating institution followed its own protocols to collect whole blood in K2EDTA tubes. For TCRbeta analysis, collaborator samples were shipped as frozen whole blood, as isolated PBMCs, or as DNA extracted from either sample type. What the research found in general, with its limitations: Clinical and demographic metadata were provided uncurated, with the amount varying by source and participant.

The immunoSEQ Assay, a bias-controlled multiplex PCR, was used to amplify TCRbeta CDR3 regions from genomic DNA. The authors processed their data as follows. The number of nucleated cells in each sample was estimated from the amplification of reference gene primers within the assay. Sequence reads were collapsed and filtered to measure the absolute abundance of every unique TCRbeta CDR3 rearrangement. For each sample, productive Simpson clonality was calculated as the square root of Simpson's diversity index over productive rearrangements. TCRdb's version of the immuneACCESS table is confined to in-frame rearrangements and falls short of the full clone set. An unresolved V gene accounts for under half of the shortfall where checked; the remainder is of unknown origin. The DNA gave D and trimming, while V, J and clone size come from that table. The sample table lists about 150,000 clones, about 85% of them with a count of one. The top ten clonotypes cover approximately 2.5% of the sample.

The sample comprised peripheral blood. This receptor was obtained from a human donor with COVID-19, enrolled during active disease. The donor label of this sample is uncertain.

The DNA is as follows: TGTGCCAGCAGCTTAATAGCGGGAGGGCCCTACGAGCAGTACTTC. It translates to CASSLIAGGPYEQYF. The sequence links TRBV5-6 to TRBJ2-7, and 11 bases in between align with TRBD2. V is pruned by 2 bases and J by 2 bases, leaving 3 bases of the junction without a gene match. The CDR3 spans 15 residues, from the cysteine through the phenylalanine. The sequence is cut down to CDR3 DNA, 45 bases in frame from base 1. According to the germline V gene, CDR1 reads SGHDT and CDR2 reads YYEEEE.